Sequencing of this T cell receptor beta chain was carried out in a study of blood T cells in healthy people across ages. Through a sample-barcoded 5' primer and a J-beta primer mix, a second PCR was run for roughly 7 to 12 cycles. MiXCR, applied by TCRdb to the 5' RACE reads, yields one record per CDR3 protein. This sample has fewer than 1.5 million distinct CDR3 sequences; about 40% occur once, and the top ten carry 7.9%. This clonotype has only a few counts. The antigen is undetermined. V lost 2 bases to trimming and J lost 7 bases, with 12 bases between them. CDR1 is DFQATT, CDR2 SNEGSKA, per germline (reference sequence). The CDR3 is 13 residues long. Study observations and caveats: No conclusive comparison of naive versus antigen-experienced cells was possible with unsorted PBMCs.

This TCR came from a young woman in good health. V usage is TRBV20-1 and J usage is TRBJ2-1; the D gene could be TRBD1 or TRBD2 (5 bases each). The sample comprised blood. CDR3 amino acids: CSARWDPGNEQFF. The CDR3, as DNA: TGCAGTGCTAGATGGGACCCGGGGAATGAGCAGTTCTTC.